The entry that follows covers one TCR beta chain sequence. The CDR3 loop spans 14 amino acids. The V gene's germline CDR1 is SGHTA and CDR2 FQGNSA. With 0 bases removed from V and 2 bases from J, the gap between germline ends came to 5 bases. The entry originates in a study of blood T cell repertoires in COVID-19. Per the original data handling: Reference gene primer amplification gave estimated nucleated cell counts. Libraries were prepared by immunoSEQ multiplex PCR; TCRdb keeps only in-frame clonotypes and omits some of them. V and J calls and clone size follow that table, whereas D and trimming were derived from the DNA. The sample has about 140,000 clones; around 89% are singletons.

The V and J genes are TRBV7-2 and TRBJ1-3, with D unclear. Sequenced: peripheral blood. This receptor was identified in a human donor with COVID-19, enrolled during active disease. The donor label of this sample is uncertain. CDR3 in DNA: TGTGCCAGCAGCTTAGCCGGTACTGGAAACACCATATATTTT. Translation: CASSLAGTGNTIYF.